The T cell receptor beta chain under discussion was sequenced for a study of cytotoxic CD8 clonotypes in ibrutinib-treated CLL (dated by TCRdb to the early 2020s). With respect to the entire study: The cohort had 11 relapsed/refractory and roughly 14 treatment-naive patients; under 18 were IGHV unmutated. Cryopreserved peripheral blood mononuclear cells were collected before treatment, at response, and at either disease progression or sustained remission. All remission and progressive disease samples were collected while patients were still receiving ibrutinib. Response samples were taken after a median of roughly 12 months on treatment, ranging from about 6 to 40 months. Responses were partial in 24 patients and complete in 2; after median about 70 months follow-up, about 14 stayed in remission and 12 progressed. Longitudinal samples were obtainable from about 30% of the 86 participants in the trial. On average, each sample yielded roughly 250,000 productive templates and about 100,000 productive rearrangements. Study-level results and caveats: Lymph node repertoires were not examined, and the timing of sampling was not matched between patients in sustained remission and those whose disease progressed. Clonality rose at ibrutinib response, remained stable during sustained remission, and dropped back toward baseline at progression. Public clonotypes were rare and either shrank or stayed stable during treatment, and the rise in clonality at ibrutinib response reflected expansion of private clonotypes. At baseline, clonality was higher than in age-matched healthy donors and showed a strong correlation with circulating CD8+ T-cell counts.

This clone was seen a handful of times. Its antigen has not been determined. Base qualities are not at hand, and no much larger clone is one base apart. Via the germline V gene, CDR1 is MGHRA and CDR2 YSYEKL. A distance of 10 bases separates the germline ends of V and J, which lose 1 base and 6 bases respectively. Including cysteine and phenylalanine, the CDR3 has 15 amino acids. Just CDR3 DNA is preserved here, 45 bases in frame from base 1. On a MiSeq, deep resolution sequencing aimed for a depth between 1 in 1 million and 1 in 200,000 T cells, with each clonotype covered approximately 10x on average. TCR beta libraries were generated with the immunoSEQ hsTCRB Kit. For the original study's pipeline: Data were analyzed with ImmunoSEQ Data Assistant and ImmunoSEQ Analyzer, with V, D and J genes assigned per IMGT definitions. Clonality, which ranges from 0 to 1, was calculated as one minus the normalized Shannon entropy of productive rearrangement frequencies. Only overrepresented clonotypes making up at least 0.05% of each patient's repertoire were included in the public clonotype analysis. Some twelve repertoires from age-matched healthy donors, obtained from immuneACCESS, served as clonality controls. Entries here come from immuneACCESS through TCRdb and include only in-frame sequences with V and J called. Some clones fail to appear in such tables; in the studies checked, an unresolved V gene covers under half of the shortfall, and the cause of the remainder is unknown. Clonal size and the V and J genes are those of that table, whereas D and trimming came from the DNA. The sample table shows 20,000 to 30,000 clones, and approximately 71% are seen once. The ten top clones hold about 45% of the sample.

The time point label, read with the paper, signifies: 12 to 13 months on ibrutinib. For TCR beta library preparation, roughly 2.2 micrograms of genomic DNA was extracted from cryopreserved PBMCs. High-throughput TCR beta sequencing was performed on longitudinal blood samples from CLL patients receiving ibrutinib monotherapy. The patients took part in an open-label, single-center phase 2 trial of ibrutinib monotherapy. The receptor's source is a human donor with chronic lymphocytic leukemia. The sequence joins TRBV4-1 to TRBJ1-6, with a weak D call of TRBD1 (5 bases match). This specimen was PBMCs, taken after 12 months of ibrutinib treatment. The DNA sequence is TGCGCCAGCAGCCAAGGCGGAAGGGGTAATTCACCCCTCCACTTT. Translated, this is CASSQGGRGNSPLHF.